This T cell receptor beta chain was retrieved from a study of cytomegalovirus exposure and HLA in healthy donors. The PCR made use of 60 Vbeta and 13 Jbeta primers. Using immunoSEQ multiplex PCR, the repertoire was profiled, and TCRdb retains in-frame clones only, with some absent. The sample records approximately 130,000 clones, over 65% being singletons. The V gene end was trimmed by 2 bases and the J gene end by 2 bases; junction bases not matched to a gene: 7. This CDR3 is 16 amino acids long. Germline lookup yields CDR1 SGHNT and CDR2 YYREEE (reference sequence). This rearrangement joins TRBV5-4 to TRBJ2-5, with 9 bases matching TRBD1. Material: PBMCs. This TCR was sampled from a middle-aged man in good health and CMV-seronegative. The CDR3 DNA reads TGTGCCAGCAGCTTAAAGACAGGGGGACGACAAGAGACCCAGTACTTC. Its translation is CASSLKTGGRQETQYF.